The rows below give T cell receptor beta chains drawn from one sample of a study of CD8+ T cells in alopecia areata. The data were produced by immunoSEQ multiplex PCR, yet TCRdb's version contains in-frame clones alone and is incomplete. Here the sample spans 180,000 or so clones, approximately 51% being singletons. The source was CD8+ T cells sorted from blood, collected around week 54, from a patient treated with tofacitinib. These receptors were obtained from a human donor with alopecia areata. Both conserved end residues are part of each CDR3. The order of the fields is V gene, clone size, J gene, D gene, CDR3 DNA, CDR3 protein. D genes are given only for firm matches. Only some rows state a clone size, as once, few, many or a class for expanded clones.

TRBV11-2	.	TRBJ1-2	.	TGTGCCAGCAGCTTAGGGGGGGACACCCGCTATGGCTACACCTTC	CASSLGGDTRYGYTF
TRBV7-9	once	TRBJ1-6	.	TGTGCCAGCAGCTTCCAGGGGCTGAATTCACCCCTCCACTTT	CASSFQGLNSPLHF
TRBV5-1	.	TRBJ1-6	.	TGCGCCAGCAGCTCGGGATTATCGACCCTCCACTTT	CASSSGLSTLHF
TRBV6-5	.	TRBJ2-1	.	TGTGCCAGCAGACGCCGTTTGGGGGACCACAATGAGCAGTTCTTC	CASRRRLGDHNEQFF
TRBV7-9	.	TRBJ1-1	TRBD1	TGTGCCAGCAGCGCCGGACAGGGAATGAACACTGAAGCTTTCTTT	CASSAGQGMNTEAFF
TRBV5-6	.	TRBJ2-5	TRBD1	TGTGCCAGCAGCTGGGACAGGGCGTGGGAGACCCAGTACTTC	CASSWDRAWETQYF
TRBV6-5	.	TRBJ1-2	.	TGTGCCAGCGCCGGGGCGGACTACGGCTACACCTTC	CASAGADYGYTF
TRBV30	.	TRBJ2-2	.	TGTGCCTGGAGTTTGACCGGGGAGCTGTTTTTT	CAWSLTGELFF
TRBV7-2	.	TRBJ1-2	.	TGTGCCAGCAGGACGATCCCCTCAGGCCGTGGGTATGGCTACACCTTC	CASRTIPSGRGYGYTF
TRBV29-1	.	TRBJ2-2	.	TGCAGCGTTGAGCAGGGTGATACCGGGGAGCTGTTTTTT	CSVEQGDTGELFF
TRBV2	few	TRBJ2-5	.	TGTGCCAGCAGTACCGTCGAGGGGTACCAAGAGACCCAGTACTTC	CASSTVEGYQETQYF
TRBV5-1	.	TRBJ2-7	.	TGCGCCAGCAGCTTGCAAGGGAAGCAGTACTTC	CASSLQGKQYF
TRBV12-5	.	TRBJ2-2	.	TGTGCTAGTGTCTGGGGGTCCACCGGGGAGCTGTTTTTT	CASVWGSTGELFF
TRBV29-1	.	TRBJ2-2	.	TGCAGCGTTGAGGTGGGCCCCACCGGGGAGCTGTTTTTT	CSVEVGPTGELFF
TRBV4-1	few	TRBJ1-2	.	TGCGCCAGCAGCCCTGGGGCAGTTCCTAACTATGGCTACACCTTC	CASSPGAVPNYGYTF
TRBV30	.	TRBJ1-1	.	TGTGCCCTGGACCCCGTACCATCCGGGACTTTCTTT	CALDPVPSGTFF
TRBV5-1	few	TRBJ2-3	.	TGCGCCAGCAGCCCACGGGGGGCCGGCACAGATACGCAGTATTTT	CASSPRGAGTDTQYF
TRBV29-1	.	TRBJ2-1	.	TGCAGCGTTGAAGCAGCGGAGGGACTGTTCTTC	CSVEAAEGLFF
TRBV12-5	.	TRBJ2-3	.	TGTGCTAGTGGTTTGATCGAGGGGAATCCCACAGATACGCAGTATTTT	CASGLIEGNPTDTQYF